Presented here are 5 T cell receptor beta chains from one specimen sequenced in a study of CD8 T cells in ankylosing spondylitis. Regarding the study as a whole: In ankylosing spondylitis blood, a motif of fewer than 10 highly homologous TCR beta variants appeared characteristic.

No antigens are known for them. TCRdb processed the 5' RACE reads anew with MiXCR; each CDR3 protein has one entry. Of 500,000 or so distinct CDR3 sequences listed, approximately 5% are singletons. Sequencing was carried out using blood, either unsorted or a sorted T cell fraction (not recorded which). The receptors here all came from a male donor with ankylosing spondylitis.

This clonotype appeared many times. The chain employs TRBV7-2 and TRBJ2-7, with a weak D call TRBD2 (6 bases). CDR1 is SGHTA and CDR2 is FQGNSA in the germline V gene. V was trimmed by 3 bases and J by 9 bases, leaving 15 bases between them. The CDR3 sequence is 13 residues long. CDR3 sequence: CASSFRDLAPQYF. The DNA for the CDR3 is TGTGCCAGCAGCTTCCGGGACCTAGCGCCGCAGTACTTC.

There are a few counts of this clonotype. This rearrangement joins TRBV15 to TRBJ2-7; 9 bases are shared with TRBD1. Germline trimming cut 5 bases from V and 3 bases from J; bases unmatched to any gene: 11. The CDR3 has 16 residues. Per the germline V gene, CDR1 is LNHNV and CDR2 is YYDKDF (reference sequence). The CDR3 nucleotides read TGTGCCACCAGCGAAGACAGGGGGGAAGGGGACTACGAGCAGTACTTC. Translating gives CATSEDRGEGDYEQYF.

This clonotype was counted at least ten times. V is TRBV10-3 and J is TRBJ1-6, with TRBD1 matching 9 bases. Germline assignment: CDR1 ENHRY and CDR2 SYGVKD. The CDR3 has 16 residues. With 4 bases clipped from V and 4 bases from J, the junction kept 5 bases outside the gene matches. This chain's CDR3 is CAISGTDRGYNSPLHF. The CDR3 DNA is TGTGCCATCAGTGGAACCGACAGGGGGTATAATTCACCCCTCCACTTT.

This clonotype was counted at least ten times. The CDR3 sequence is CATHSGTGANTIYF. Here the CDR3 DNA reads TGTGCCACCCATTCCGGGACAGGGGCAAACACCATATATTTT. The chain links TRBV6-1 to TRBJ1-3; 10 nucleotides align to TRBD1. The CDR3 has 14 amino acids. Germline CDR1 is MNHNS and CDR2 is SASEGT. V was pared by 10 bases and J by 6 bases, with 9 bases of the junction left unmatched.

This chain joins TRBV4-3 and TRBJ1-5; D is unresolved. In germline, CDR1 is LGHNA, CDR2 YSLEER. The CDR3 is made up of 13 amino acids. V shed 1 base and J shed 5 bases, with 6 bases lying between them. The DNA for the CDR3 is TGCGCCAGCAGCCAAGCGGGAGATCAGCCCCAGCATTTT. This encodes CASSQAGDQPQHF.